The 6 T cell receptor beta chains presented below share a single source sample, sequenced in a study of blood T cell repertoires in COVID-19. Sequencing was performed with immunoSEQ multiplex PCR; in TCRdb, only in-frame clones are kept and a portion is missing. The table records some 210,000 clones, about 89% of them present only once. The specimen was peripheral blood. The receptors originated from a woman aged 40-49 years with acute or convalescent COVID-19.

This clone was counted only a few times. The chain carries TRBV5-6 and TRBJ1-1; D unresolved. Germline V gives CDR1 SGHDT, CDR2 YYEEEE. The V and J ends lost 1 base and 4 bases respectively, with 11 bases between them. This CDR3 is built from 14 residues. The CDR3 DNA follows: TGTGCCAGCAGCTTGAAGGCGGTGGGCACTGAAGCTTTCTTT. Its translation is CASSLKAVGTEAFF.

The chain links TRBV15 to TRBJ1-1, with D possibly being TRBD1 (5 bases). CDR1 and CDR2 (germline): LNHNV, YYDKDF (reference sequence). Trimming pared 1 base from V and 8 bases from J, leaving 11 bases between. This CDR3 is built from 13 residues. For the CDR3, the DNA is TGTGCCACCAGCAGAGTGGGCCGGGGGGAAGCTTTCTTT. This codes for CATSRVGRGEAFF.

The chain links TRBV15 to TRBJ2-4; tentatively, D is TRBD2 (5 bases). The CDR3 is 17 amino acids. Germline CDR1 LNHNV, CDR2 YYDKDF (reference sequence). With 0 bases removed from V and 5 bases from J, the gap between germline ends came to 17 bases. For the CDR3, the DNA is TGTGCCACCAGCAGAGAGGCTAGCTCCCGGTCGGAAAACATTCAGTACTTC. Its protein product is CATSREASSRSENIQYF. Combining the CDR3 with reference TRBV15 and TRBJ2-4 gives the whole variable domain DAMVIQNPRYQVTQFGKPVTLSCSQTLNHNVMYWYQQKSSQAPKLLFHYYDKDFNNEADTPDNFQSRRPNTSFCFLDIRSPGLGDTAMYLCATSREASSRSENIQYFGAGTRLSVL.

The CDR3 reads CASSDRGRIMPEAFF. CDR3 in DNA: TGTGCCAGTAGCGACAGGGGGCGCATCATGCCTGAAGCTTTCTTT. This chain connects TRBV19 to TRBJ1-1; 10 bases are shared with TRBD1. This CDR3 spans 15 amino acids. Germline V gives CDR1 LNHDA, CDR2 SQIVND (reference sequence). Trimming removed 6 bases from V and 6 bases from J; junction bases left unmatched: 10. Using reference TRBV19 and TRBJ1-1 for the parts outside the CDR3, the full variable domain is DGGITQSPKYLFRKEGQNVTLSCEQNLNHDAMYWYRQDPGQGLRLIYYSQIVNDFQKGDIAEGYSVSREKKESFPLTVTSAQKNPTAFYLCASSDRGRIMPEAFFGQGTRLTVV.

This chain joins TRBV15 and TRBJ1-3, with D perhaps matching TRBD1 (5 bases). The germline V and J ends were trimmed by 5 bases and 2 bases, with 16 bases remaining between them. Germline CDR1 is LNHNV and CDR2 is YYDKDF (reference sequence). The CDR3 totals 16 residues. CDR3 protein: CATSSGGGYAGNTIYF. The CDR3 nucleotides read TGTGCCACCAGCTCCGGGGGGGGTTACGCTGGAAACACCATATATTTT.

CDR3 nucleotide sequence: TGTGCCAGCAACAAAACTCAGGACAGGGGTTACTCCGAGCAGTACGTC. Encoded protein: CASNKTQDRGYSEQYV. This chain uses TRBV21-1 with TRBJ2-7; the table's TRBD1 call for D was not verified on the DNA. TRBV21-1 is deemed a pseudogene. The CDR3 spans 16 residues.